A single sample gave rise to the 16 T cell receptor beta chains below, sequenced in a study of blood T cell repertoires in COVID-19. TCRdb keeps only in-frame clones here, not all; method: immunoSEQ multiplex PCR. The sample holds roughly 190,000 clones, 75% to 95% seen once. Sequenced input: peripheral blood. The receptors shown here come from a man between 50 and 59 years old with acute or convalescent COVID-19.

J is TRBJ2-7 and V is TRBV6-1; D gene ambiguous. Germline CDR1 is MNHNS and CDR2 is SASEGT. V dropped 2 bases and J dropped 6 bases, with 5 bases sitting between them. CDR3 length: 11 residues. Here the CDR3 reads CASSETGEQYF. The CDR3, as DNA: TGTGCCAGCAGTGAAACGGGCGAGCAGTACTTC.

This sequence joins TRBV5-1 and TRBJ1-1, with a tentative D call TRBD1 (5 bases). CDR1 and CDR2 from the germline V gene are SGHRS and YFSETQ. The CDR3 runs 15 residues. V shed 2 bases and J shed 3 bases, with 14 bases lying between them. The CDR3 here is CASSLSTRGDTEAFF. CDR3 coding DNA: TGCGCCAGCAGCTTAAGTACTCGGGGGGACACTGAAGCTTTCTTT.

This sequence joins TRBV5-6 and TRBJ2-2; 7 positions match TRBD1. The CDR3 totals 17 residues. The germline CDR1 and CDR2 sequences are SGHDT and YYEEEE. V lost 4 bases and J lost 3; bases outside the gene matches: 12. CDR3 amino acids: CASSTLGQMGYTGELFF. The CDR3 nucleotides are TGTGCCAGCAGCACACTGGGACAGATGGGGTACACCGGGGAGCTGTTTTTT.

The chain links TRBV7-3 to TRBJ1-2; 7 bases agree with TRBD1. CDR1 and CDR2 from the germline V gene are SGHTA and FQGTGA. CDR3 length equals 15 residues. The V gene end was trimmed by 4 bases and the J gene end by 0 bases; junction bases not matched to a gene: 5. The CDR3 sequence is CASSSQTGTNYGYTF. The DNA of the CDR3 is TGTGCCAGCAGCTCTCAGACAGGGACTAACTATGGCTACACCTTC.

This clone showed up just a few times. The chain joins TRBV7-9 to TRBJ1-2; 10 bases fit TRBD1. The V gene end was trimmed by 2 bases and the J gene end by 7 bases; junction bases not matched to a gene: 7. CDR3 length equals 15 residues. The germline CDR1 and CDR2 sequences are SEHNR and FQNEAQ (reference sequence). The CDR3 spells CASSLKGQGNGGYTF. DNA of the CDR3: TGTGCCAGCAGCTTAAAGGGACAGGGGAATGGTGGCTACACCTTC. Variable domain in full (rest from reference TRBV7-9 and TRBJ1-2): DTGVSQNPRHKITKRGQNVTFRCDPISEHNRLYWYRQTLGQGPEFLTYFQNEAQLEKSRLLSDRFSAERPKGSFSTLEIQRTEQGDSAMYLCASSLKGQGNGGYTFGSGTRLTVV.

The chain couples TRBV11-3 to TRBJ2-5; 7 bases match TRBD1. This CDR3 region has 13 residues. Trimming removed 5 bases from V and 2 bases from J; junction bases left unmatched: 2. Per the germline V gene, CDR1 is SGHNT and CDR2 is YENEEA. CDR3 loop: CASSPGQQETQYF. Here the CDR3 DNA reads TGTGCCAGCAGCCCGGGACAGCAAGAGACCCAGTACTTC.

The gene calls are TRBV19 and TRBJ2-4, with TRBD1 identical over 11 bases. This CDR3 has 15 residues. The J segment lost 9 bases and the V segment lost 4 bases, leaving 8 bases of the junction unmatched. CDR1 is LNHDA, CDR2 SQIVND, per germline (reference sequence). For the CDR3, the DNA is TGTGCCAGTAGTAGGACAGGGGGCGCCGCGTCCATTCAGTACTTC. Its translation is CASSRTGGAASIQYF.

The chain is built from TRBV6-1 and TRBJ2-2; 10 bases agree with TRBD1. The CDR3 spans 20 residues. J was trimmed by 0 bases and V by 0 bases; bases with no gene match: 10. Germline loops: CDR1 MNHNS, CDR2 SASEGT. The CDR3 spells CASSEAMFLTGGANTGELFF. CDR3 DNA sequence: TGTGCCAGCAGTGAAGCGATGTTTTTGACAGGGGGCGCGAACACCGGGGAGCTGTTTTTT.

This rearrangement joins TRBV4-3 to TRBJ1-6, with D perhaps TRBD1 (6 bases). V lost 0 bases and J lost 4, with 16 bases in between. There are 18 residues in the CDR3. Germline V CDR1 and CDR2: LGHNA, YSLEER. The CDR3 DNA is TGCGCCAGCAGCCAAGAGTCGGGGGGGCCGGTATATAATTCACCCCTCCACTTT. It yields the protein CASSQESGGPVYNSPLHF.

The V and J genes are TRBV27 and TRBJ2-3, with 7 positions matching TRBD2. Trimming removed 5 bases from V and 0 bases from J; junction bases left unmatched: 8. The CDR3 is made up of 16 amino acids. Germline assignment: CDR1 MNHEY and CDR2 SMNVEV (reference sequence). In nucleotides, the CDR3 is TGTGCCAGCAGTCCACTAGCGAGCACTAGCACAGATACGCAGTATTTT. Protein sequence: CASSPLASTSTDTQYF.

This chain joins TRBV7-2 and TRBJ1-2, with D unresolved. Germline values: CDR1 SGHTA, CDR2 FQGNSA. Trimming cost V 4 bases and J 8 bases, with 11 bases left between them. The CDR3 has 12 amino acids. The CDR3 region is CASSYRYDGYTF. The CDR3 DNA follows: TGTGCCAGCAGCTACAGATATGACGGCTACACCTTC.

The sample holds one count of this clone. The chain recombines TRBV5-1 with TRBJ2-4, with 7 bases identical to TRBD1. Looked up from germline, CDR1 is SGHRS and CDR2 is YFSETQ. The CDR3 consists of 15 residues. With V trimmed by 2 bases and J by 5 bases, 7 bases remained unmatched. Here the CDR3 reads CASSFIGGGENIQYF. The CDR3 nucleotides are TGCGCCAGCAGCTTCATAGGGGGCGGAGAAAACATTCAGTACTTC.

The CDR3 DNA reads as TGTGCCAGCAGCACCTTGCTCGATCCAGGGCGGGAGCAGTACGTC. Translated: CASSTLLDPGREQYV. This chain connects TRBV21-1 to TRBJ2-7; the tabulated D call, TRBD1, remains unverified against the DNA. TRBV21-1 is flagged as a pseudogene. CDR3 length: 15 amino acids.

This rearrangement joins TRBV9 to TRBJ1-3; 9 bases match TRBD1. The CDR3 has 15 residues. Germline-derived CDR1 and CDR2 are SGDLS and YYNGEE. After removal of 4 bases from V and 3 bases from J, the junction contained 5 bases not matched to a gene. The chain's CDR3 is CASSITGGLGNTIYF. The CDR3 nucleotides are TGTGCCAGCAGCATCACAGGGGGCCTTGGAAACACCATATATTTT. Combining the CDR3 with reference TRBV9 and TRBJ1-3 gives the whole variable domain DSGVTQTPKHLITATGQRVTLRCSPRSGDLSVYWYQQSLDQGLQFLIQYYNGEERAKGNILERFSAQQFPDLHSELNLSSLELGDSALYFCASSITGGLGNTIYFGEGSWLTVV.

V usage is TRBV5-5 and J usage is TRBJ2-1; the D gene is possibly TRBD2 (5 bases). The ends were cut back, 4 bases at V and 0 bases at J, with 11 bases in the middle. Germline V gene sequence: CDR1 SGHKS, CDR2 YYEKEE (reference sequence). The CDR3 consists of 15 residues. Here the CDR3 reads CASSRGQSSYNEQFF. CDR3 DNA sequence: TGTGCCAGCAGCCGCGGGCAGAGCTCCTACAATGAGCAGTTCTTC. Full variable domain (missing parts from reference TRBV5-5 and TRBJ2-1): DAGVTQSPTHLIKTRGQQVTLRCSPISGHKSVSWYQQVLGQGPQFIFQYYEKEERGRGNFPDRFSARQFPNYSSELNVNALLLGDSALYLCASSRGQSSYNEQFFGPGTRLTVL.

The V gene is TRBV25-1, the J gene TRBJ2-1; TRBD2 aligns across 8 bases. V lost 8 bases, J lost 7 bases, and 10 bases stayed unmatched. Germline values: CDR1 MGHDK, CDR2 SYGVNS. The CDR3 sequence is 14 residues long. CDR3 sequence: CASWPGTSQNEQFF. The CDR3 coding sequence is TGTGCCAGCTGGCCCGGGACTAGTCAGAATGAGCAGTTCTTC.